This is a list of T cell receptor beta chains from one sample in a study of graft-versus-host responses after intestinal transplantation. Their cognate antigens are unknown. Libraries were prepared by immunoSEQ multiplex PCR; TCRdb keeps only in-frame clonotypes and omits some of them. This repertoire shows 85,000 to 90,000 clones, under 90% found once; its top ten account for roughly 0.099%. The sequencing used unstimulated CD4+ T cells sorted from spleen or lymph node cells, collected before intestinal transplant. The receptors stem from a human donor who received an intestinal transplant. CDR3s include the opening cysteine and the closing phenylalanine or tryptophan. The D gene is left open where the match is weak. Clone size is given for some rows only: seen once, a few or many times, or a class if the clone is expanded.

TRBJ1-6	TRBV11-2	NA	TRBD1	TGTGCCAGCAGCTCCCATTTGGCGGGACAGTATAATTCACCCCTCCACTTT	CASSSHLAGQYNSPLHF
TRBJ2-7	TRBV5-4	NA	TRBD1	TGTGCCAGCAGATACGGAGGACAGGGCCCCTACGAGCAGTACTTC	CASRYGGQGPYEQYF
TRBJ1-6	TRBV5-6	few	NA	TGTGCCAGCAGCTTTTCGGGGTTTAGCCCCCTCCACTTT	CASSFSGFSPLHF
TRBJ1-1	TRBV6-1	few	NA	TGTGCCAGCAGTGTCGACACTGAAGCTTTCTTT	CASSVDTEAFF
TRBJ1-2	TRBV6-6	NA	TRBD1	TGTGCCAGCAGTCCCCGGACAGGGGGCGTCTATGGCTACACCTTC	CASSPRTGGVYGYTF
TRBJ1-1	TRBV9	NA	NA	TGTGCCAGCAGCGTAGGAGGGCGGTTGAACACTGAAGCTTTCTTT	CASSVGGRLNTEAFF
TRBJ2-5	TRBV27	NA	NA	TGTGCCAGCAGTTTCTCCTGGAGCGAAGAGACCCAGTACTTC	CASSFSWSEETQYF
TRBJ2-3	TRBV2	NA	TRBD1	TGTGCCAGCAGCAAGGGACAGGGGATCACAGATACGCAGTATTTT	CASSKGQGITDTQYF
TRBJ1-5	TRBV5-5	NA	TRBD1	TGTGCCAGCAGCTTGGGGGACAGTAGCAATCAGCCCCAGCATTTT	CASSLGDSSNQPQHF
TRBJ2-3	TRBV2	NA	NA	TGTGCCAGCAGCATAACGGGGGATACGCAGTATTTT	CASSITGDTQYF
TRBJ2-7	TRBV9	once	TRBD1	TGTGCCAGCAGCTATAATGGACAGGGGGCCGACGAGCAGTACTTC	CASSYNGQGADEQYF
TRBJ1-2	TRBV27	few	NA	TGTGCCAGCAGTTCCCACCGAGGAGGTGGCTACACCTTC	CASSSHRGGGYTF
TRBJ2-7	TRBV20-1	NA	NA	TGCAGTGTGCGGAGCAAAGAGCAGTACTTC	CSVRSKEQYF
TRBJ2-5	TRBV2	NA	NA	TGTGCCAGCACCGGGGGAAGGGGAGAGACCCAGTACTTC	CASTGGRGETQYF